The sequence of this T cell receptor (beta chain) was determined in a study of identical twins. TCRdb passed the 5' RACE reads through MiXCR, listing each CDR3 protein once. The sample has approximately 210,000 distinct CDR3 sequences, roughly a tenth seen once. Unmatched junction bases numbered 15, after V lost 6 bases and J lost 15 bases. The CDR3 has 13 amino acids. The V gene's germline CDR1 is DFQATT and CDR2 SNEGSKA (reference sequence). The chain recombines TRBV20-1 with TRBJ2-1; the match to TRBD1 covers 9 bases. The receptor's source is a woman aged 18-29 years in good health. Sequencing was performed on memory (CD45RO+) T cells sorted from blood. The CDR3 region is CSAKTGGRWGGFF. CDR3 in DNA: TGCAGTGCCAAGACAGGGGGGAGGTGGGGTGGGTTCTTC.